This T cell receptor beta chain was recovered during a study of T cell repertoires in cytomegalovirus infection. One entry per CDR3 protein, called by TCRdb with MiXCR from the reads. The data contain 400,000 or so distinct CDR3 sequences, approximately 31% of them singletons. V dropped 3 bases and J dropped 5; count of bases not matched to a gene: 4. Germline-derived CDR1 and CDR2 are SGHTA and FQGNSA. CDR3 length equals 15 residues. Study-level findings and limits: It was HLA-C-restricted CMV-specific TCR beta clonotypes that dominated the response ex vivo.

This clonotype has just a few counts. What it binds is unknown. Source material: PBMCs. This chain uses TRBV7-2 with TRBJ2-3, with 11 positions matching TRBD2. The sequence was collected from a human donor in good health (CMV status not recorded). Some clones in this sample may be carry-over from other donors' samples. CDR3 coding DNA: TGTGCCAGCAGCTTGGGACTAGCGGATCGAGATACGCAGTATTTT. Its protein product is CASSLGLADRDTQYF.